A single sample gave rise to the 8 T cell receptor beta chains below, sequenced in a study of response to subunit inactivated influenza vaccine. MiXCR was run by TCRdb on the RT-PCR reads, yielding one entry per CDR3 protein. The sample lists around 580,000 distinct CDR3 sequences; 14% were seen once. Here the sequenced sample was PBMCs from blood, taken 11 to 12 days after vaccination. The receptors shown here come from a man aged 50 to 60 who received an inactivated influenza vaccine.

There are a few counts of this clonotype. The rearrangement joins TRBV28 to TRBJ2-1; no clear D gene. V dropped 2 bases and J dropped 2 bases, with 10 bases sitting between them. The CDR3 runs to 15 residues. From germline, CDR1 is MDHEN and CDR2 SYDVKM. The CDR3 DNA sequence: TGTGCCAGCAGTTTAGCCGGCGAACCCTACAATGAGCAGTTCTTC. Encoded protein: CASSLAGEPYNEQFF.

The V gene is TRBV29-1, the J gene TRBJ2-5; D not certain. The CDR3 has 11 amino acids. V lost 0 bases, J lost 5 bases, and 4 bases lay in between. Germline CDR1 SQVTM, CDR2 ANQGSEA. The CDR3 loop is CSVEDRETQYF. The DNA of the CDR3 is TGCAGCGTTGAAGATCGGGAGACCCAGTACTTC.

The rearrangement uses TRBV4-3 and TRBJ2-7; 8 bases agree with TRBD2. Germline loops: CDR1 LGHNA, CDR2 YSLEER. CDR3 length: 16 residues. V gave up 0 bases and J gave up 0 bases; unmatched junction bases: 4. The CDR3, as DNA: TGCGCCAGCAGCCAAGATGGCGGGAGGAGCTCCTACGAGCAGTACTTC. It yields the protein CASSQDGGRSSYEQYF.

The sample holds a few counts of this clonotype. This sequence joins TRBV7-2 and TRBJ1-2, with D hard to call. Trimming took off 3 bases at V and 0 bases at J, with 5 bases between the two ends. The CDR3 contains 13 residues. Per germline, CDR1 SGHTA and CDR2 FQGNSA. CDR3 loop: CASSLSPNYGYTF. CDR3 sequence (DNA): TGTGCCAGCAGCTTGAGTCCTAACTATGGCTACACCTTC.

The rearrangement links TRBV20-1 to TRBJ2-7, with D perhaps matching TRBD1 (6 bases). The germline V and J ends were trimmed by 1 base and 2 bases, with 9 bases remaining between them. Germline V lookup: CDR1 DFQATT, CDR2 SNEGSKA (reference sequence). The CDR3 consists of 13 residues. CDR3 region: CSARGGQTYEQYF. CDR3 nucleotides: TGCAGTGCTAGAGGGGGACAAACCTACGAGCAGTACTTC.

J is TRBJ2-2 and V is TRBV20-1; 9 bases map to TRBD2. Germline CDR1 and CDR2: DFQATT and SNEGSKA (reference sequence). The CDR3 is made up of 16 amino acids. V dropped 0 bases and J dropped 0; count of bases not matched to a gene: 2. CDR3 DNA: TGCAGTGCTAGAGATATAGCGGGGGCGAACACCGGGGAGCTGTTTTTT. It is translated as CSARDIAGANTGELFF.

This clonotype was counted a single time. The V and J genes are TRBV19 and TRBJ2-1; TRBD2 matches at 11 bases. The germline V gene encodes CDR1 LNHDA and CDR2 SQIVND (reference sequence). V shed 8 bases and J 0 bases; nucleotides not matched to a gene: 3. This CDR3 is 15 amino acids long. CDR3 DNA: TGTGCCAGTGGACTAGCGGGTAACTCCTACAATGAGCAGTTCTTC. Protein sequence: CASGLAGNSYNEQFF.

This clonotype has a handful of counts. This rearrangement joins TRBV6-1 to TRBJ2-1; tentative D call: TRBD1 (6 bases). Germline assignment: CDR1 MNHNS and CDR2 SASEGT. Trimming pared 7 bases from V and 7 bases from J, leaving 26 bases between. The CDR3 sequence is 17 residues long. CDR3: CASTKRGRSNRVNEQFF. CDR3 nucleotides: TGTGCCAGCACCAAGAGGGGGAGAAGTAACAGGGTAAATGAGCAGTTCTTC.